The next 31 T cell receptor beta chains were all read from a single sample in a study of T cell responses to AZD1222 COVID-19 vaccine. The repertoire was sequenced with immunoSEQ multiplex PCR; TCRdb's copy has only in-frame clones and lacks some. In the table there are under 200,000 clones, just over 90% of which are singletons. Sequencing was performed on peripheral blood, taken 28 days after the second AZD1222 dose. The receptors originated from an adult who received the AZD1222 COVID-19 vaccine.

The chain uses TRBV30 and TRBJ1-5; D gene ambiguous. This CDR3 has 14 residues. Trimming pared 5 bases from V and 0 bases from J, leaving 11 bases between. Looked up from germline, CDR1 is GTSNPN and CDR2 is SVGIG (reference sequence). This CDR3 is CAWSGDLSNQPQHF. The CDR3 coding sequence is TGTGCCTGGTCCGGGGATCTTAGCAATCAGCCCCAGCATTTT.

V is TRBV29-1 and J is TRBJ1-2; maybe TRBD1 (6 bases). CDR3 length: 14 amino acids. Germline CDR1 SQVTM, CDR2 ANQGSEA. Trimming removed 6 bases at V and 4 bases at J, with 18 bases between. In nucleotides, the CDR3 is TGCAGCGTCGCAACCACAGGGCGCCCCTATGGCTACACCTTC. Translation gives CSVATTGRPYGYTF.

J is TRBJ2-7 and V is TRBV28; 11 bases fit TRBD1. This CDR3 is built from 13 residues. Germline-derived CDR1 and CDR2 are MDHEN and SYDVKM. With V trimmed by 5 bases and J by 6 bases, 3 bases remained unmatched. Here the CDR3 reads CASSPGTGGEQYF. Here the CDR3 DNA reads TGTGCCAGCAGTCCCGGGACAGGGGGCGAGCAGTACTTC.

The chain joins TRBV7-9 to TRBJ2-1; the D gene could be TRBD1 or TRBD2 (6 bases each). There are 14 residues in the CDR3. Germline V gene sequence: CDR1 SEHNR, CDR2 FQNEAQ (reference sequence). The V end lost 0 bases, the J end lost 7 bases, and 10 bases lay between the germline ends. This CDR3 is CASSLAGGLNEQFF. The CDR3 region has the DNA TGTGCCAGCAGCTTAGCGGGGGGCTTAAATGAGCAGTTCTTC.

V usage is TRBV20-1 and J usage is TRBJ2-1; D not certain. CDR1 and CDR2 from the germline V gene are DFQATT and SNEGSKA (reference sequence). V was shortened by 1 base and J by 9 bases, with 7 bases between the two germline ends. The CDR3 length is 11 residues. This CDR3 reads CSARAQLEQFF. The DNA of the CDR3 is TGCAGTGCTAGAGCTCAACTTGAGCAGTTCTTC.

The V gene is TRBV20-1, the J gene TRBJ1-2, with D unresolved. Trimming removed 3 bases at V and 2 bases at J, with 7 bases between. Germline CDR1 is DFQATT and CDR2 is SNEGSKA (reference sequence). This CDR3 contains 12 residues. CDR3 sequence (DNA): TGCAGTGCTAGTGCTGAGAACTATGGCTACACCTTC. It yields the protein CSASAENYGYTF.

The chain links TRBV3-1 (or the pseudogene TRBV3-2) to TRBJ2-2, with D uncertain. The CDR3 is 13 residues long. The ends were cut back, 2 bases at V and 5 bases at J, with 6 bases in the middle. CDR1 and CDR2 (germline): LGHDT, YNNKEL (reference sequence). The CDR3 DNA is TGTGCCAGCAGCCAACACACGACCGGGGAGCTGTTTTTT. The encoded protein is CASSQHTTGELFF.

In regard to this clone: Compared with germline, one end of the junction differs, possibly owing to a read error. The V call is TRBV28, the J call TRBJ1-3; 8 bases are shared with TRBD1. There are 19 residues in the CDR3. The germline gives CDR1 MDHEN, CDR2 SYDVKM. CDR3 DNA: TGTGTCAGCAGTTCCTATGCCCTGACAGGGGAGGACTCTGGAAACACCATATATTTT. This codes for CVSSSYALTGEDSGNTIYF.

For the CDR3, the DNA is TGTGCCAGCAGTACAGGGGGCTGGCAGCCCCAGCATTTT. Residues: CASSTGGWQPQHF. The chain has TRBV6-5 and TRBJ1-5; 9 positions agree with TRBD1. The CDR3 runs 13 residues. Germline trimming cut 5 bases from V and 7 bases from J; bases unmatched to any gene: 3. Per the germline V gene, CDR1 is MNHEY and CDR2 is SVGAGI.

The CDR3 is CASSFGRAYEQYF. CDR3 nucleotide sequence: TGTGCCAGCAGTTTTGGACGGGCCTACGAGCAGTACTTC. The rearrangement uses TRBV27 and TRBJ2-7; D gene ambiguous. V gave up 3 bases and J gave up 2 bases, with 8 bases separating them. Germline lookup yields CDR1 MNHEY and CDR2 SMNVEV (reference sequence). The CDR3 covers 13 residues.

The rearrangement links TRBV5-1 to TRBJ2-2; D may correspond to TRBD1 or TRBD2 (5 bases each). Germline values: CDR1 SGHRS, CDR2 YFSETQ. This CDR3 comprises 15 residues. Trimming cost V 4 bases and J 4 bases, with 14 bases left between them. The CDR3 nucleotides read TGCGCCAGCAGCCTGGGACGTCAGGGCACCGGGGAGCTGTTTTTT. This translates into CASSLGRQGTGELFF. The full variable domain, rest sourced from reference TRBV5-1 and TRBJ2-2, is KAGVTQTPRYLIKTRGQQVTLSCSPISGHRSVSWYQQTPGQGLQFLFEYFSETQRNKGNFPGRFSGRQFSNSRSEMNVSTLELGDSALYLCASSLGRQGTGELFFGEGSRLTVL.

CDR3 DNA: TGTGCCAGCAGTTACTCGAACCCGGACCCCTACGAGCAGTACTTC. Residues: CASSYSNPDPYEQYF. The genes are TRBV6-6 and TRBJ2-7, with D hard to call. The CDR3 consists of 15 residues. The germline CDR1 and CDR2 sequences are MNHNY and SVGAGI (reference sequence). Trimming pared 0 bases from V and 2 bases from J, leaving 11 bases between.

About this clone: The junction departs from the called germline gene at one end, perhaps through a read error. This chain connects TRBV12-5 to TRBJ1-2; no clear D gene. The CDR3 has 13 amino acids. The germline gives CDR1 LGHNT, CDR2 FRNRAP. CDR3 nucleotides: TGTGCTAGTGGATTGGATCCTCCCTATGGCTACACCTTC. Translated, it gives CASGLDPPYGYTF.

The chain links TRBV2 to TRBJ1-6; a possible D gene is TRBD1 (5 bases). CDR3 length: 12 amino acids. V lost 10 bases, J lost 17 bases, and 21 bases lay in between. The germline CDR1 and CDR2 sequences are SNHLY and FYNNEI. CDR3 bases: TGTGCCACCCTAGTTTTAGGCAGGGTGTTCCACTTT. Encoded protein: CATLVLGRVFHF.

This chain links TRBV6-1 with TRBJ2-3; 14 bases are a match to TRBD2. The CDR3 sequence is 16 residues long. The germline V gene has CDR1 MNHNS and CDR2 SASEGT. V dropped 4 bases and J dropped 4; count of bases not matched to a gene: 4. The CDR3, as DNA: TGTGCCAGCAGTGCCGGACTAGCGGGAGGCCCAGATACGCAGTATTTT. It yields the protein CASSAGLAGGPDTQYF.

The chain links TRBV5-1 to TRBJ1-1; TRBD1 matches 10 bases. Germline V gene data show CDR1 as SGHRS and CDR2 as YFSETQ. V dropped 1 base and J dropped 1; count of bases not matched to a gene: 1. CDR3 length: 15 amino acids. The CDR3 region is CASSLWDRGNTEAFF. As DNA, the CDR3 is TGCGCCAGCAGCTTGTGGGACAGGGGGAACACTGAAGCTTTCTTT.

J is TRBJ1-6 and V is TRBV7-2; weak D call: TRBD1 (6 bases). This CDR3 has 15 amino acids. Germline assignment: CDR1 SGHTA and CDR2 FQGNSA. V was clipped by 5 bases and J by 7 bases, with 15 bases between them. CDR3 DNA sequence: TGTGCCAGCAGCCTAAGACAGGATAACAATTCACCCCTCCACTTT. Translating gives CASSLRQDNNSPLHF.

V usage is TRBV6-5 and J usage is TRBJ1-2; TRBD1 matches 7 bases. Trimming at V came to 5 bases and at J to 5 bases, leaving 8 bases not matched to a gene. The CDR3 runs 14 residues. Germline loops: CDR1 MNHEY, CDR2 SVGAGI. The CDR3: CASSRAGGQYGYTF. CDR3 nucleotides: TGTGCCAGCAGTAGGGCAGGGGGGCAATATGGCTACACCTTC.

J is TRBJ1-3 and V is TRBV2; D remains ambiguous. The V and J ends lost 1 base and 0 bases respectively, with 7 bases between them. CDR1 is SNHLY and CDR2 is FYNNEI in the germline V gene. There are 15 residues in the CDR3. For the CDR3, the DNA is TGTGCCAGCAGTGAAGGCCGTATCTCTGGAAACACCATATATTTT. This codes for CASSEGRISGNTIYF.

This chain uses TRBV28 with TRBJ2-1, with 7 nucleotides matching TRBD1. Per the germline V gene, CDR1 is MDHEN and CDR2 is SYDVKM. Trimming removed 4 bases from V and 2 bases from J; junction bases left unmatched: 11. The CDR3 consists of 17 residues. CDR3 bases: TGTGCCAGCAGTTCCACCCGACAGGGAAGGACCTACAATGAGCAGTTCTTC. Protein: CASSSTRQGRTYNEQFF.

The chain has TRBV2 and TRBJ2-7, with TRBD1 matching 7 bases. Germline lookup yields CDR1 SNHLY and CDR2 FYNNEI. This CDR3 has 13 residues. V shed 9 bases and J 3 bases; nucleotides not matched to a gene: 8. CDR3 in DNA: TGTGCCAGTTCCGGGACAGATTACTACGAGCAGTACTTC. This sequence encodes CASSGTDYYEQYF.

The chain combines TRBV28 with TRBJ1-6; D perhaps matches TRBD1 (6 bases). The germline V and J ends were trimmed by 6 bases and 13 bases, with 13 bases remaining between them. Germline V CDR1 and CDR2: MDHEN, SYDVKM. CDR3 length: 12 residues. This chain's CDR3 is CASSTGPSPLHF. The CDR3 nucleotides read TGTGCCAGCAGCACAGGGCCCTCTCCCCTCCACTTT.

This clone was detected only once. The chain uses TRBV27 and TRBJ1-1; possibly TRBD1 for D (5 bases). Per the germline V gene, CDR1 is MNHEY and CDR2 is SMNVEV (reference sequence). This CDR3 region has 16 residues. V was cut by 2 bases and J by 0 bases, with 13 bases left in between. CDR3 in DNA: TGTGCCAGCAGTTTAAGGGCGAGGGGAATGAACACTGAAGCTTTCTTT. Amino acid sequence: CASSLRARGMNTEAFF.

J is TRBJ2-1 and V is TRBV28, with D possibly TRBD1 on 6 matching bases. Germline CDR1 reads MDHEN; CDR2 reads SYDVKM. Trimming removed 7 bases from V and 3 bases from J, with 13 bases in between. This CDR3 region has 14 residues. The CDR3 loop reads CASTVTGNYNEQFF. CDR3 sequence (DNA): TGTGCCAGCACCGTAACAGGGAACTACAATGAGCAGTTCTTC.

The chain couples TRBV5-1 to TRBJ1-1; 8 bases line up with TRBD1. The ends lost 0 bases at V and 4 bases at J; junction bases unmatched: 2. Per germline, CDR1 SGHRS and CDR2 YFSETQ. This CDR3 is built from 14 residues. CDR3 sequence: CASSLGQGITEAFF. The CDR3 nucleotides read TGCGCCAGCAGCTTGGGACAGGGGATCACTGAAGCTTTCTTT.

The CDR3 here is CASSPWAGWPTNYGYTF. CDR3 coding DNA: TGTGCCAGCTCACCATGGGCAGGGTGGCCAACTAACTATGGCTACACCTTC. The chain couples TRBV18 to TRBJ1-2; D possibly corresponds to TRBD1 (5 bases). This CDR3 has 17 residues. The V end was cut by 2 bases, the J end by 0 bases, with 16 bases between. Per germline, CDR1 KGHSH and CDR2 LQKENI.

The chain has TRBV3-1 (or the pseudogene TRBV3-2) and TRBJ1-6; TRBD1 is a possible D gene (5 bases). Germline CDR1 is LGHDT and CDR2 is YNNKEL (reference sequence). CDR3 length: 12 amino acids. V lost 8 bases to trimming and J lost 7 bases, with 9 bases between them. CDR3 sequence (DNA): TGTGCCAGCGGGCAGGGAAATTCACCCCTCCACTTT. Its protein is CASGQGNSPLHF.

V and J are TRBV2 and TRBJ1-2, with D tentatively TRBD1 (5 bases). This CDR3 has 13 residues. V lost 6 bases to trimming and J lost 2 bases, with 10 bases between them. Germline V lookup: CDR1 SNHLY, CDR2 FYNNEI. The DNA of the CDR3 is TGTGCCAGCAGGATGGGGGAGAACTATGGCTACACCTTC. This gives the protein CASRMGENYGYTF.

This chain connects TRBV5-1 to TRBJ2-3, with 7 bases that match TRBD1. Trimming removed 0 bases from V and 0 bases from J; junction bases left unmatched: 4. The length of the CDR3 is 16 residues. The V gene's germline CDR1 is SGHRS and CDR2 YFSETQ. The CDR3 bases are TGCGCCAGCAGCTTGGGTGTGACAGGGAGCACAGATACGCAGTATTTT. Protein sequence: CASSLGVTGSTDTQYF.

This clone was counted a single time. V and J are TRBV5-1 and TRBJ2-7; TRBD2 matches 13 bases. The CDR3 totals 16 residues. The V gene end was trimmed by 3 bases and the J gene end by 6 bases; junction bases not matched to a gene: 9. Germline loops: CDR1 SGHRS, CDR2 YFSETQ. The CDR3 reads CASSSLPRTSGGEQYF. DNA of the CDR3: TGCGCCAGCAGCTCCCTTCCCCGGACTAGCGGGGGCGAGCAGTACTTC.

The chain joins TRBV30 to TRBJ1-2, with D unresolved. V was trimmed by 1 base and J by 7 bases, leaving 7 bases between them. This CDR3 has 11 amino acids. The V gene's germline CDR1 is GTSNPN and CDR2 SVGIG (reference sequence). The CDR3, as DNA: TGTGCCTGGAGTGGTGGTGGTGGCTACACCTTC. Translation: CAWSGGGGYTF.